The clone carrying this TCR beta chain was found many times. Its specificity is unknown. TCRdb passed the 5' RACE reads through MiXCR, listing each CDR3 protein once. The sample records just under 150,000 distinct CDR3 sequences, over 6% being singletons. The V gene end was trimmed by 5 bases and the J gene end by 9 bases; junction bases not matched to a gene: 12. Germline CDR1 SGHTA, CDR2 FQGNSA. This CDR3 has 15 amino acids. The data belong to a study of T-cell memory formation after mild COVID-19. Findings of the study overall: Prior to infection, memory already included some responding clones, suggesting cross-reactive memory joined.

Sequencing was carried out using PBMCs or a T cell subset sorted from them (not recorded which). The chain combines TRBV7-2 with TRBJ2-2, with 7 bases fitting TRBD2. The sequence was collected from an adult woman who had mild COVID-19 (a few samples of this study predate the infection). Cell type and time point are not known. This chain's CDR3 is CASSVDSGQVRELFF. The CDR3 coding sequence is TGTGCCAGCAGCGTGGATAGCGGGCAGGTCCGGGAGCTGTTTTTT.